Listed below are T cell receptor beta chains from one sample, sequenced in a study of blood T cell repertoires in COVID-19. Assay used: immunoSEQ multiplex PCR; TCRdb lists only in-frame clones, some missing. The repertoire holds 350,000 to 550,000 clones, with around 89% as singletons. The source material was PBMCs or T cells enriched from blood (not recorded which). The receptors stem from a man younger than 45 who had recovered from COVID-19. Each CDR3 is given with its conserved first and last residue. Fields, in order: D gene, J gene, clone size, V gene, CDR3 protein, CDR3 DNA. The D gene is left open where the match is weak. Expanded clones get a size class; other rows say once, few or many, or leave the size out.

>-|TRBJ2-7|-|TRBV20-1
CSASPKYEQYF
TGCAGTGCTTCCCCCAAATACGAGCAGTACTTC
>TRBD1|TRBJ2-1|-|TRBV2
CASSEARTGNNEQFF
TGTGCCAGCAGTGAAGCCCGGACAGGGAACAATGAGCAGTTCTTC
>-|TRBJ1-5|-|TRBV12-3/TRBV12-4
CASSLTQNQPQHF
TGTGCCAGCAGTTTAACACAAAATCAGCCCCAGCATTTT
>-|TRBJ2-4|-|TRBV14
CASSQDLSKGAKNIQYF
TGTGCCAGCAGCCAAGATCTGAGTAAGGGGGCCAAAAACATTCAGTACTTC
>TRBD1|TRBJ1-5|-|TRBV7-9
CASSLGTGFNQPQHF
TGTGCCAGCAGCTTAGGGACAGGGTTCAATCAGCCCCAGCATTTT
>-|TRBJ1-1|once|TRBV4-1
CASSQTTAMNTEAFF
TGCGCCAGCAGCCAGACGACAGCCATGAACACTGAAGCTTTCTTT
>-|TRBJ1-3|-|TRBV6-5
CASSYGGTGNTIYF
TGTGCCAGCAGTTACGGAGGAACCGGAAACACCATATATTTT
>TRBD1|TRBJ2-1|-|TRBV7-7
CASSLKTGVGIEQFF
TGTGCTAGCAGCTTAAAGACAGGGGTTGGGATTGAGCAGTTCTTC
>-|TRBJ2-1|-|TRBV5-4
CASSTGLPGGDEQFF
TGTGCCAGCAGCACCGGACTGCCTGGGGGCGATGAGCAGTTCTTC
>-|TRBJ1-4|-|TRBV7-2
CASSLDRALFF
TGTGCCAGCAGCTTAGACAGGGCGTTGTTTTTT
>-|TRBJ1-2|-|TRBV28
CASSLSQGRDYGYTF
TGTGCCAGCAGTTTATCCCAGGGGAGAGACTATGGCTACACCTTC
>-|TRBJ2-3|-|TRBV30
CAWSIGGGTDTQYF
TGTGCCTGGAGTATCGGCGGAGGCACAGATACGCAGTATTTT
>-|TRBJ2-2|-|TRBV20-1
CSAQNGELFF
TGCAGTGCTCAAAACGGGGAGCTGTTTTTT
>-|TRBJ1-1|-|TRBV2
CASSATVNTEAFF
TGTGCCAGCAGTGCGACAGTGAACACTGAAGCTTTCTTT
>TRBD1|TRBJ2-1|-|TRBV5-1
CASSLGQGSNEQFF
TGCGCCAGCAGCTTGGGACAGGGGTCCAATGAGCAGTTCTTC
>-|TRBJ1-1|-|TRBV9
CASSPTVFDYNTEAFF
TGTGCCAGCAGCCCCACGGTTTTCGATTATAACACTGAAGCTTTCTTT
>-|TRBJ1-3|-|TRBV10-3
CVISQDSRYTIYF
TGTGTCATCAGCCAGGACTCGCGGTACACCATATATTTT
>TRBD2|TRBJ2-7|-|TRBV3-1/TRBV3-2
CASSRTSFHEQYF
TGTGCCAGCAGCCGGACTAGTTTCCACGAGCAGTACTTC
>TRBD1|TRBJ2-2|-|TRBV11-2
CASSSPRGPDGELFF
TGTGCCAGCAGCTCCCCCAGGGGGCCGGACGGGGAGCTGTTTTTT
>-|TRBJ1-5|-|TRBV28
CASSAPWVTGGGQPQHF
TGTGCCAGCAGTGCCCCTTGGGTAACGGGGGGAGGTCAGCCCCAGCATTTT
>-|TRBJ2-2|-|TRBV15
CATSRDTSSNTGELFF
TGTGCCACCAGCAGAGATACCAGTTCGAACACCGGGGAGCTGTTTTTT
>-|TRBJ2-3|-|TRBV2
CASRPPVEITQYF
TGTGCCAGCAGGCCACCAGTGGAGATTACGCAGTATTTT
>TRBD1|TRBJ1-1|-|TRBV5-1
CASSPTGMNTEAFF
TGCGCCAGCAGCCCGACAGGGATGAACACTGAAGCTTTCTTT